This is a list of T cell receptor beta chains from one sample in a study of blood T cell repertoires in COVID-19. The data were produced by immunoSEQ multiplex PCR, yet TCRdb's version contains in-frame clones alone and is incomplete. This sample has over 150,000 clones, with roughly 83% found just once. The material sequenced was PBMCs or T cells enriched from blood (not recorded which). These receptors were obtained from a woman aged 25 to 39 who had recovered from COVID-19. The CDR3 runs from the conserved cysteine through the conserved F or W. The D gene is left open where the match is weak. Expanded clones are given a class, and other clones once, few, many or no size at all.

CDR3aa | CDR3nt | v_gene | abundance | d_gene | j_gene
CASSRDSLNTEAFF | TGTGCCAGCAGTCGGGACAGCCTGAACACTGAAGCTTTCTTT | TRBV28 | once | TRBD1 | TRBJ1-1
CASRGRGYYGYTF | TGTGCCAGCCGCGGCAGGGGGTACTATGGCTACACCTTC | TRBV5-8 | - | TRBD1 | TRBJ1-2
CASSRDSNYGYTF | TGCGCCAGCAGCCGGGACAGCAACTATGGCTACACCTTC | TRBV5-1 | - | TRBD1 | TRBJ1-2
CASSYRRVYYGYTF | TGTGCCAGCAGTTACCGCCGGGTCTACTATGGCTACACCTTC | TRBV6-2/TRBV6-3 | - | - | TRBJ1-2
CASSAGQGTGLVAGYTF | TGTGCCAGCAGTGCGGGACAGGGAACGGGACTCGTAGCGGGCTACACCTTC | TRBV6-1 | - | TRBD1 | TRBJ1-2
CASSLEGAGALGQDEQYF | TGTGCCAGCAGCTTAGAGGGCGCGGGGGCTTTGGGACAGGACGAGCAGTACTTC | TRBV7-9 | - | - | TRBJ2-7
CASSQLGQVANYGYTF | TGTGCCAGCAGCCAATTAGGTCAGGTGGCTAACTATGGCTACACCTTC | TRBV3-1/TRBV3-2 | few | - | TRBJ1-2
CASSLVSDEQFF | TGTGCCAGCAGCTTGGTCTCGGATGAGCAGTTCTTC | TRBV7-6 | few | - | TRBJ2-1
CASSLGQGRGIQYF | TGCGCCAGCAGCTTGGGACAGGGGAGAGGCATTCAGTACTTC | TRBV5-1 | - | TRBD1 | TRBJ2-4
CSVEGGGTYEQYF | TGCAGCGTTGAAGGCGGGGGTACCTACGAGCAGTACTTC | TRBV29-1 | - | TRBD2 | TRBJ2-7
CASRTSGGTGELFF | TGTGCCAGCAGGACTAGCGGGGGCACCGGGGAGCTGTTTTTT | TRBV6-5 | - | TRBD2 | TRBJ2-2
CASSPQGLTEAFF | TGTGCCAGCTCACCTCAGGGCCTCACTGAAGCTTTCTTT | TRBV18 | once | - | TRBJ1-1
CASSPIGPTSSYNSPLHF | TGTGCCAGCAGCCCTATTGGGCCCACAAGCTCCTATAATTCACCCCTCCACTTT | TRBV6-2/TRBV6-3 | once | - | TRBJ1-6
CASSIRGGVIQYF | TGTGCCAGTAGTATCCGGGGGGGTGTCATTCAGTACTTC | TRBV19 | - | TRBD2 | TRBJ2-4
CASSLGPFKNTEAFF | TGCGCCAGCAGCTTGGGGCCTTTCAAGAACACTGAAGCTTTCTTT | TRBV5-1 | - | - | TRBJ1-1
CASSEALQSGYGYTF | TGTGCCAGCAGTGAAGCGCTTCAGTCTGGCTATGGCTACACCTTC | TRBV6-1 | - | - | TRBJ1-2
CASSFRQGVSYTF | TGTGCCAGCAGCTTCCGACAGGGGGTAAGCTACACCTTC | TRBV7-2 | few | TRBD1 | TRBJ1-2
CASSLQTGANEKLFF | TGTGCCAGCAGCCTCCAGACAGGGGCTAATGAAAAACTGTTTTTT | TRBV7-8 | - | TRBD1 | TRBJ1-4
CASSSGLASPETQYF | TGTGCCAGCAGTTCCGGACTAGCGAGTCCGGAGACCCAGTACTTC | TRBV7-9 | - | TRBD2 | TRBJ2-5
CAASRDRGHNEKLFF | TGTGCCGCGTCCCGGGACAGGGGCCACAATGAAAAACTGTTTTTT | TRBV10-3 | - | TRBD1 | TRBJ1-4
CASSASADTEAFF | TGTGCCAGCAGCGCCTCTGCGGACACTGAAGCTTTCTTT | TRBV9 | - | - | TRBJ1-1
CASSIYIGSFSYNEQFF | TGTGCCAGTAGTATTTATATTGGTAGTTTCTCCTACAATGAGCAGTTCTTC | TRBV19 | - | - | TRBJ2-1
CASTRGGPPGTEAFF | TGTGCCAGCACCCGGGGGGGTCCTCCGGGGACTGAAGCTTTCTTT | TRBV25-1 | - | - | TRBJ1-1
CASSPWDRGAKNIQYF | TGTGCCAGCAGCCCATGGGACAGGGGTGCCAAAAACATTCAGTACTTC | TRBV3-1/TRBV3-2 | - | TRBD1 | TRBJ2-4
CASSLTGSSYNSPLHF | TGCGCCAGCAGCCTGACAGGGAGCTCCTATAATTCACCCCTCCACTTT | TRBV5-1 | - | TRBD1 | TRBJ1-6
CAIGIRGNTEAFF | TGTGCCATCGGGATTAGGGGGAACACTGAAGCTTTCTTT | TRBV10-3 | - | - | TRBJ1-1
CASSPGLAGLEQYF | TGTGCCAGCAGTCCGGGACTAGCGGGATTAGAGCAGTACTTC | TRBV6-5 | - | TRBD2 | TRBJ2-7
CASSLQGAGEKLFF | TGTGCCAGCAGCCTACAGGGGGCTGGGGAAAAACTGTTTTTT | TRBV5-6 | - | TRBD1 | TRBJ1-4
CASGNIPGTGGWVTEAFF | TGTGCTAGTGGCAACATTCCCGGGACAGGGGGCTGGGTCACTGAAGCTTTCTTT | TRBV12-5 | - | TRBD1 | TRBJ1-1
CASSLFRENTGELFF | TGTGCCAGCAGCTTGTTCAGGGAGAACACCGGGGAGCTGTTTTTT | TRBV5-4 | - | - | TRBJ2-2
CATKRFDYEQYF | TGTGCCACCAAGCGCTTCGACTACGAGCAGTACTTC | TRBV6-6 | - | - | TRBJ2-7
CASSIAGGAGEKLFF | TGTGCCAGCAGTATCGCGGGGGGGGCCGGTGAAAAACTGTTTTTT | TRBV28 | - | - | TRBJ1-4
CAISSGQGVGYTF | TGTGCCATCAGCTCGGGACAGGGAGTGGGCTACACCTTC | TRBV10-3 | - | TRBD1 | TRBJ1-2
CASSKRTEDYGYTF | TGTGCCAGCAGCAAACGGACAGAAGATTATGGCTACACCTTC | TRBV7-8 | - | - | TRBJ1-2
CSVRASLRTEEIQQNSYEQYF | TGCAGCGTGCGGGCCTCTCTACGGACGGAGGAGATACAACAAAACTCCTACGAGCAGTACTTC | TRBV29-1 | - | - | TRBJ2-7
CASSQDNNYGYTF | TGTGCCAGCAGCCAAGACAATAACTATGGCTACACCTTC | TRBV7-8 | - | - | TRBJ1-2
CASSRGGREGTEQFF | TGTGCCAGCAGCCGAGGCGGGCGGGAGGGCACTGAGCAGTTCTTC | TRBV27 | - | TRBD2 | TRBJ2-1
CASSSEQTNSPLHF | TGCGCCAGCAGCTCGGAACAGACTAATTCACCCCTCCACTTT | TRBV5-1 | - | - | TRBJ1-6
CASSSGAPPETQYF | TGCGCCAGCAGCTCCGGAGCCCCCCCCGAGACCCAGTACTTC | TRBV5-1 | - | - | TRBJ2-5
CASSKRDRRNTGELFF | TGTGCCAGCAGCAAGAGGGACAGAAGGAACACCGGGGAGCTGTTTTTT | TRBV21-1 | - | - | TRBJ2-2
CASSERRNTGELFF | TGTGCCAGCAGTGAAAGGAGGAACACCGGGGAGCTGTTTTTT | TRBV2 | - | - | TRBJ2-2
CASSLAGVGNTIYF | TGTGCCAGCAGCTTGGCGGGGGTTGGGAACACCATATATTTT | TRBV5-4 | - | - | TRBJ1-3
CASSTADRWNTEAFF | TGTGCCAGCAGTACCGCGGACAGGTGGAACACTGAAGCTTTCTTT | TRBV6-5 | few | TRBD1 | TRBJ1-1
CASSYRPRATEAFF | TGTGCCAGCAGTTACCGTCCTAGAGCCACTGAAGCTTTCTTT | TRBV6-5 | - | - | TRBJ1-1
CASSRPGQGYGYTF | TGTGCCAGCAGCCGACCGGGACAGGGCTATGGCTACACCTTC | TRBV5-4 | - | TRBD1 | TRBJ1-2
CASSLPGSYNSPLHF | TGTGCCAGCAGCTTACCAGGGTCCTATAATTCACCCCTCCACTTT | TRBV28 | - | - | TRBJ1-6
CASSPTGGRETQYF | TGTGCCAGCAGTCCGACAGGGGGCCGAGAGACCCAGTACTTC | TRBV7-9 | - | TRBD1 | TRBJ2-5
CASSGPGIHNSPLHF | TGTGCCAGCAGCGGACCCGGGATTCATAATTCACCCCTCCACTTT | TRBV5-6 | - | - | TRBJ1-6
CASSRTTIQETQYF | TGTGCCAGCAGCCGGACAACGATTCAAGAGACCCAGTACTTC | TRBV4-2 | - | - | TRBJ2-5
CASSYVLGVGKAFF | TGTGCCAGCAGTTACGTATTAGGGGTCGGTAAAGCTTTCTTT | TRBV6-5 | - | - | TRBJ1-1
CASRPEWRGLDTQYF | TGTGCCAGCAGGCCGGAATGGAGGGGATTGGATACGCAGTATTTT | TRBV28 | - | - | TRBJ2-3
CASSQDSSYNEQFF | TGCGCCAGCAGCCAAGACAGCTCCTACAATGAGCAGTTCTTC | TRBV4-1 | - | - | TRBJ2-1
CASSGQQGAHSYEQYF | TGTGCCAGTAGTGGACAACAGGGGGCTCATTCCTACGAGCAGTACTTC | TRBV19 | - | TRBD1 | TRBJ2-7
CAMTGGQETQYF | TGTGCCATGACAGGGGGCCAAGAGACCCAGTACTTC | TRBV19 | - | TRBD1 | TRBJ2-5
CAWRRQGPNSPLHF | TGTGCCTGGCGCCGACAGGGGCCTAATTCACCCCTCCACTTT | TRBV30 | - | TRBD1 | TRBJ1-6
CASIRRGGVRDEKLFF | TGTGCCAGCATTAGACGAGGTGGAGTCCGGGATGAAAAACTGTTTTTT | TRBV6-4 | - | - | TRBJ1-4